This TCR beta chain derives from a study of T cell responses to AZD1222 COVID-19 vaccine. Overall study findings and caveats: Variant regions that are unmutated are reportedly the target of nearly half of spike-specific TCRs. Seropositivity was recorded at baseline in only six AZD1222 recipients. Sampling captured repertoires only after the peak T cell response.

Worth noting for this clone: The antigen is unknown.

Trimming took 1 base from V and 5 from J, leaving 11 bases between them. In germline, CDR1 is SEHNR, CDR2 FQNEAQ (reference sequence). CDR3 length: 14 residues. The protocol was immunoSEQ multiplex PCR, while the TCRdb copy is restricted to in-frame clones and leaves out a portion. The data hold around 140,000 clones, with about 90% observed a single time. Sequencing used peripheral blood, obtained 28 days after the second AZD1222 dose. The chain joins TRBV7-9 to TRBJ1-1; the D is unclear. The TCR originated in an adult who received the AZD1222 COVID-19 vaccine. The CDR3 loop reads CASSLGTGSTEAFF. CDR3 DNA: TGTGCCAGCAGCTTAGGAACTGGGTCTACTGAAGCTTTCTTT.